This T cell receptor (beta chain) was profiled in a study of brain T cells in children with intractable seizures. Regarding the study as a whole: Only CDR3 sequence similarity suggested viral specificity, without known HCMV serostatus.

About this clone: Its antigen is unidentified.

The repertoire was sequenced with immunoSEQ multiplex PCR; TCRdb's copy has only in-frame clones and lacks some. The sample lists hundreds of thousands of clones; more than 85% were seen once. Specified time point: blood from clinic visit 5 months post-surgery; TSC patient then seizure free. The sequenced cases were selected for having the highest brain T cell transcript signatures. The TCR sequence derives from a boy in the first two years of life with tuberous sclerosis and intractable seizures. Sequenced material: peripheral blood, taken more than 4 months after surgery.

CDR3 region: CASSFGRDDEQYF. The CDR3 DNA reads TGTGCCAGCAGCTTTGGGCGGGATGACGAGCAGTACTTC. The rearrangement links TRBV5-4 to TRBJ2-7; maybe TRBD2 (6 bases). V was trimmed by 2 bases and J by 5 bases, leaving 11 bases between them. This CDR3 spans 13 amino acids. Germline CDR1 SGHNT, CDR2 YYREEE (reference sequence).